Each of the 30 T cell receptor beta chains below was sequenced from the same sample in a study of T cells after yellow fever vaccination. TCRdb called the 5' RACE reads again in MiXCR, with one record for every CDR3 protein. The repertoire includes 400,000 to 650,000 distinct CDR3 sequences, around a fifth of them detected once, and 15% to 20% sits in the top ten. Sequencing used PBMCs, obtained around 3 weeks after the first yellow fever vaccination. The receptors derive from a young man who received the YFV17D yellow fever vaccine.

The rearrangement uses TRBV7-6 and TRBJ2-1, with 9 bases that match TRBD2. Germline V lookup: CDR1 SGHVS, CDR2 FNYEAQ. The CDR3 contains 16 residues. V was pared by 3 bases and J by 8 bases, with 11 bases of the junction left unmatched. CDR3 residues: CASSFAGGWLGDEQFF. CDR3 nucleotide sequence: TGTGCCAGCAGCTTCGCGGGAGGGTGGCTTGGGGATGAGCAGTTCTTC.

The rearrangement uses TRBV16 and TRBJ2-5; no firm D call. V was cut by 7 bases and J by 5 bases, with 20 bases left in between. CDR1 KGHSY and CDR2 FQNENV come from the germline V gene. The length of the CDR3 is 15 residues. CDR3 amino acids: CASTPDRSFRETQYF. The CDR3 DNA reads TGTGCCAGCACCCCAGATAGAAGCTTCCGGGAGACCCAGTACTTC.

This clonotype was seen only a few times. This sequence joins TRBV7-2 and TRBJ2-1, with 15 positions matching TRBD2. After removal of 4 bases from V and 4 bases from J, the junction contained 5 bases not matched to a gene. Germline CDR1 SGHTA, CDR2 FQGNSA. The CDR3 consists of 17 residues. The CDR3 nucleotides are TGTGCCAGCAGCTGGCCGGGACTAGCGGGGGGTTACAATGAGCAGTTCTTC. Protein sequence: CASSWPGLAGGYNEQFF. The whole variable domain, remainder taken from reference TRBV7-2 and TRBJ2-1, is GAGVSQSPSNKVTEKGKDVELRCDPISGHTALYWYRQSLGQGLEFLIYFQGNSAPDKSGLPSDRFSAERTGGSVSTLTIQRTQQEDSAVYLCASSWPGLAGGYNEQFFGPGTRLTVL.

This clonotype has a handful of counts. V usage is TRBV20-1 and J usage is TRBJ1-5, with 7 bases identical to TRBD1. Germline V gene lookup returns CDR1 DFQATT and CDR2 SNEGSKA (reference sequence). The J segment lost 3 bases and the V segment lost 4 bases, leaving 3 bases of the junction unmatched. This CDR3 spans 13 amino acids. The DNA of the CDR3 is TGCAGTGCTATGGACAGGCCCAATCAGCCCCAGCATTTT. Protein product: CSAMDRPNQPQHF.

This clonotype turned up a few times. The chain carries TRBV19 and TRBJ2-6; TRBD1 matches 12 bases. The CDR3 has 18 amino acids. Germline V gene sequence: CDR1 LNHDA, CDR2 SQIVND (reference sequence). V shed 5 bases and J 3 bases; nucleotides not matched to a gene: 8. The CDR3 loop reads CASSAPGQGAVGANVLTF. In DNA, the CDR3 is TGTGCCAGTAGTGCCCCGGGACAGGGGGCCGTTGGGGCCAACGTCCTGACTTTC.

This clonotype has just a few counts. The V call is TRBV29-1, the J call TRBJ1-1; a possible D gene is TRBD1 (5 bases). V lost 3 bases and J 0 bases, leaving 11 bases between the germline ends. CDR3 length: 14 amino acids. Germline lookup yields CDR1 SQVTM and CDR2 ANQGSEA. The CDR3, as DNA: TGCAGCGTTGAGATACGGGGACTGAACACTGAAGCTTTCTTT. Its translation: CSVEIRGLNTEAFF.

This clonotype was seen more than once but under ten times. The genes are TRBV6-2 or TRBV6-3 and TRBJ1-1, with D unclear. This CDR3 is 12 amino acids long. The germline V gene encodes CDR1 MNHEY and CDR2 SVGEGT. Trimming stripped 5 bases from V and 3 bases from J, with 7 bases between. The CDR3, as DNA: TGTGCCAGCAGTGAGGAGGACACTGAAGCTTTCTTT. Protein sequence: CASSEEDTEAFF.

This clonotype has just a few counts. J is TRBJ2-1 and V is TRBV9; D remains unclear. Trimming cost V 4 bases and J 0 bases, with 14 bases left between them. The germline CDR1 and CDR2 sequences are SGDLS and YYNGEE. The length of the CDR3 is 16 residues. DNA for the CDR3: TGTGCCAGCAGCCCCCCCGGACGTATCTCCTACAATGAGCAGTTCTTC. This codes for CASSPPGRISYNEQFF.

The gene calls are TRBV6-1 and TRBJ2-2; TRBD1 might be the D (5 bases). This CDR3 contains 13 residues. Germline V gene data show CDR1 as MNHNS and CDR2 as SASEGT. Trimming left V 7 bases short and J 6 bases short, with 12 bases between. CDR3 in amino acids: CASKSGIPGELFF. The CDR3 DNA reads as TGTGCCAGCAAATCAGGGATTCCCGGGGAGCTGTTTTTT.

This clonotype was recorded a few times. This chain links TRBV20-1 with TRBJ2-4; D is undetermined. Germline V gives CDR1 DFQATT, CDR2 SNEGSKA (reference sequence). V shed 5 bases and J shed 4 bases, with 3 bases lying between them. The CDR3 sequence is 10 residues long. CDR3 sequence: CSALKNIQYF. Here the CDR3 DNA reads TGCAGTGCTCTTAAAAACATTCAGTACTTC.

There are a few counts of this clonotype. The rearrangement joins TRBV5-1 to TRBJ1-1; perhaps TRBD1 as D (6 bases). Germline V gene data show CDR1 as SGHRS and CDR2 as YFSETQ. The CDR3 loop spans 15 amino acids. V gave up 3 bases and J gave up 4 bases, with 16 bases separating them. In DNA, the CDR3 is TGCGCCAGCAGCTGGGTTGGGGGCGGGGGCACTGAAGCTTTCTTT. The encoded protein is CASSWVGGGGTEAFF.

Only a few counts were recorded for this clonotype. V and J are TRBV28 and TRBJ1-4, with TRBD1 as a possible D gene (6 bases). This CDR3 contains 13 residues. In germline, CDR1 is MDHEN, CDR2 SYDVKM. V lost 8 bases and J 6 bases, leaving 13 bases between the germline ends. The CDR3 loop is CASGSGEHEKLFF. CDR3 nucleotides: TGTGCCAGCGGCTCAGGGGAGCATGAAAAACTGTTTTTT.

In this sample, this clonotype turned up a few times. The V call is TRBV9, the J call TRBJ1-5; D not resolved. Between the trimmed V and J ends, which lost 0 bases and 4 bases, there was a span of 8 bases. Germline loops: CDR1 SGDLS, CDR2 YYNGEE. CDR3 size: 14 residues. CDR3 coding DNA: TGTGCCAGCAGCGTAGGGGCGGGAAATCAGCCCCAGCATTTT. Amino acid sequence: CASSVGAGNQPQHF.

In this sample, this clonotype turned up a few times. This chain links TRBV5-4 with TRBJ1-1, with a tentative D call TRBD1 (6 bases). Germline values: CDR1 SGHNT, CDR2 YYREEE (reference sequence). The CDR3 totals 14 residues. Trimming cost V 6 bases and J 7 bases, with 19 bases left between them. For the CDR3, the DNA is TGTGCCAGCACCCATGGCGGGGGCGCCAGTGAAGCTTTCTTT. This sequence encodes CASTHGGGASEAFF.

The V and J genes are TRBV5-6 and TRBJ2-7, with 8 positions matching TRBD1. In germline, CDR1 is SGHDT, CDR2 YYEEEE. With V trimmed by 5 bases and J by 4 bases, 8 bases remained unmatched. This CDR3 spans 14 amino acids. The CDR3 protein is CASSYRDRLYEQYV. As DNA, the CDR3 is TGTGCCAGCAGTTACCGGGACAGGCTATACGAGCAGTACGTC.

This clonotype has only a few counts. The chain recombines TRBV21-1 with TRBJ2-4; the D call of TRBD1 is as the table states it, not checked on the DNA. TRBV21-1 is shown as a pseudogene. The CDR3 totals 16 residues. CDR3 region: CASSKRHPPAKNIQYF. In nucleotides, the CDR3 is TGTGCCAGCAGCAAACGCCACCCCCCGGCCAAAAACATTCAGTACTTC.

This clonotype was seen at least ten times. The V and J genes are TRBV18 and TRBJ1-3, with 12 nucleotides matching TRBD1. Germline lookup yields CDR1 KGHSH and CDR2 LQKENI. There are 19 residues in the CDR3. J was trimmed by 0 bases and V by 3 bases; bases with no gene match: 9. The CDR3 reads CASSPVGTGGPSSGNTIYF. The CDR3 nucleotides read TGTGCCAGCTCACCGGTCGGGACAGGGGGCCCGAGCTCTGGAAACACCATATATTTT.

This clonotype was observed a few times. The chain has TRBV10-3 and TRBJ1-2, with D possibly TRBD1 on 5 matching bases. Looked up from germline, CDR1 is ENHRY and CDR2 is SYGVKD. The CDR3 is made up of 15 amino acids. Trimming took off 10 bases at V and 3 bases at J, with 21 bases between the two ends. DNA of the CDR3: TGTGCCACCCGTCGGCAGGGAGGTTCGGACTATGGCTACACCTTC. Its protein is CATRRQGGSDYGYTF.

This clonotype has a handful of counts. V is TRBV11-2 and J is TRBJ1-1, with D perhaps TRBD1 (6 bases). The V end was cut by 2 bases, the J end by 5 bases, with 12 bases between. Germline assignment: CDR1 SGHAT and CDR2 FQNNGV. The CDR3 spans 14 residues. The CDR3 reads CASSLTGRGTEAFF. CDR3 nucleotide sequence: TGTGCCAGCAGCTTAACAGGGAGGGGGACTGAAGCTTTCTTT.

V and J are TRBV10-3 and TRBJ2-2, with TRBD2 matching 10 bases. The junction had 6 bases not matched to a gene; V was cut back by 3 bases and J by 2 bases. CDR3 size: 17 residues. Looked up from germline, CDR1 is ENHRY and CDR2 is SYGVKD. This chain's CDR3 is CAISDLAGDTNTGELFF. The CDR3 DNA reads TGTGCCATCAGTGACCTAGCGGGGGACACTAACACCGGGGAGCTGTTTTTT.

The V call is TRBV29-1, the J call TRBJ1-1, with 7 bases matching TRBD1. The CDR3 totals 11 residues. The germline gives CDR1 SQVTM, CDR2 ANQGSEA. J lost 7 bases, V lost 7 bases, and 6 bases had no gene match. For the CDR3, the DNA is TGCAGCGCTAGAGGGGGCGGTGAAGCTTTCTTT. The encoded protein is CSARGGGEAFF. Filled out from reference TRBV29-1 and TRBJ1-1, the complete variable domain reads SAVISQKPSRDICQRGTSLTIQCQVDSQVTMMFWYRQQPGQSLTLIATANQGSEATYESGFVIDKFPISRPNLTFSTLTVSNMSPEDSSIYLCSARGGGEAFFGQGTRLTVV.

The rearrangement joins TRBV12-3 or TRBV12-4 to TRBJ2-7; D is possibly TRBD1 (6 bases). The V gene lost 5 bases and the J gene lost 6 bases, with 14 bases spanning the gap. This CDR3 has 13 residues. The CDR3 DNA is TGTGCCAGCAGTGTACACAGGGCACGCGAGCAGTACTTC. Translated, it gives CASSVHRAREQYF.

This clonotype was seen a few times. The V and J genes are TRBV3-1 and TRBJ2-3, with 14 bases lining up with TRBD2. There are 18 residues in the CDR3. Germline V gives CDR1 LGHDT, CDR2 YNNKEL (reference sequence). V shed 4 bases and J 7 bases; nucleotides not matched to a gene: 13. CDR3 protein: CASSRDLTSGGAPNTQYF. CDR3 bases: TGTGCCAGCAGCCGAGACCTGACTAGCGGGGGGGCTCCAAATACGCAGTATTTT.

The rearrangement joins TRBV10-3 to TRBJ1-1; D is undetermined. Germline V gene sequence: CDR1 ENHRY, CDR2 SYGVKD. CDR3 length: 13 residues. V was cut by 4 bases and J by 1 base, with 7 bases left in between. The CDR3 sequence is CAISGRENTEAFF. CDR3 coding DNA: TGTGCCATCAGTGGACGGGAGAACACTGAAGCTTTCTTT.

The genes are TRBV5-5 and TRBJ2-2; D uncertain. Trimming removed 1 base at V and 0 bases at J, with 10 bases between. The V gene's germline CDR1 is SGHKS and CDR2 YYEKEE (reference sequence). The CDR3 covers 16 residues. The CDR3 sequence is CASSLLPATNTGELFF. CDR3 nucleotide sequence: TGTGCCAGCAGCTTGCTTCCGGCGACGAACACCGGGGAGCTGTTTTTT. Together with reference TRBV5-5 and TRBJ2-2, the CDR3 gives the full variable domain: DAGVTQSPTHLIKTRGQQVTLRCSPISGHKSVSWYQQVLGQGPQFIFQYYEKEERGRGNFPDRFSARQFPNYSSELNVNALLLGDSALYLCASSLLPATNTGELFFGEGSRLTVL.

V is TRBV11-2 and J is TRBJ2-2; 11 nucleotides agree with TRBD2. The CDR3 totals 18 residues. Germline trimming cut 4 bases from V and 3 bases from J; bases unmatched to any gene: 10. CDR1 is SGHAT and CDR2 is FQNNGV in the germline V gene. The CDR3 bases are TGTGCCAGCAGCTCCCGGGGTAGCGGGGGGGTGTACACCGGGGAGCTGTTTTTT. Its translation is CASSSRGSGGVYTGELFF.

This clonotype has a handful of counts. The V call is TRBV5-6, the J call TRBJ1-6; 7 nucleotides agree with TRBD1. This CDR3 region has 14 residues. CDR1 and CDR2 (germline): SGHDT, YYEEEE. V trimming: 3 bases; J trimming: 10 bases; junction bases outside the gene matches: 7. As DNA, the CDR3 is TGTGCCAGCAGCTGGGAGGGGGCGCAATCACCCCTCCACTTT. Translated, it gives CASSWEGAQSPLHF.

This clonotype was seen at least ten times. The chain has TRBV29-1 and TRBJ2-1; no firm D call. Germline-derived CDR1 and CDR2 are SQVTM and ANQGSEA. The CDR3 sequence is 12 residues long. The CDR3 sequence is CSAEFRDNEQFF. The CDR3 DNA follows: TGCAGTGCCGAGTTCCGGGACAATGAGCAGTTCTTC.

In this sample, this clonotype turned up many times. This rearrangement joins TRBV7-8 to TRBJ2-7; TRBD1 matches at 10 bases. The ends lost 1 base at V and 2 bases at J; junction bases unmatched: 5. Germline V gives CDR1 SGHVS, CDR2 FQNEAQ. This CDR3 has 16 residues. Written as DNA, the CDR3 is TGTGCCAGCAGCTTAGGAACGGGACAGGGGACCTACGAGCAGTACGTC. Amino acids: CASSLGTGQGTYEQYV.

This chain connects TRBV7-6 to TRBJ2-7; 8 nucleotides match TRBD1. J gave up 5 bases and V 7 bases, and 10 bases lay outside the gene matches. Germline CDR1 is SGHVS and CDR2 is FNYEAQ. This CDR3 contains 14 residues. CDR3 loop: CASTRRGTGDEQYF. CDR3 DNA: TGTGCCAGCACCCGCCGTGGGACAGGCGACGAGCAGTACTTC. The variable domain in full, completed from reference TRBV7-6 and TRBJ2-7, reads GAGVSQSPRYKVTKRGQDVALRCDPISGHVSLYWYRQALGQGPEFLTYFNYEAQQDKSGLPNDRFSAERPEGSISTLTIQRTEQRDSAMYRCASTRRGTGDEQYFGPGTRLTVT.